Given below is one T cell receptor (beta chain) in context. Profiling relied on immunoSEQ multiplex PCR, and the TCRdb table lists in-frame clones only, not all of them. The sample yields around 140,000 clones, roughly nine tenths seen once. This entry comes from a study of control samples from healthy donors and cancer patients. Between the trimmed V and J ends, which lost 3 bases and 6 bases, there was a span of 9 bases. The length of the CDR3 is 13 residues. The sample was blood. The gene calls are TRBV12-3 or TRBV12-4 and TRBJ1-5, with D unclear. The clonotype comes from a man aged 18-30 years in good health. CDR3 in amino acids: CASSLNPGQPQHF. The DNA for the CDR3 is TGTGCCAGCAGTTTGAATCCGGGTCAGCCCCAGCATTTT.